This T cell receptor beta chain was documented in a study of blood T cell repertoires in COVID-19. Across the whole study: The samples span acute and convalescent COVID-19 from the United States, Italy and Spain. T cells, B-cell-depleted T cells, or PBMCs provided the cDNA or gDNA that served as material.

Recruited during active infection, patients (from Seattle) were subsequently followed longitudinally. CDR3 size: 15 residues. Germline V gene data show CDR1 as SGHRS and CDR2 as YFSETQ. The V gene end was trimmed by 1 base and the J gene end by 3 bases; junction bases not matched to a gene: 5. In the study's own analysis: Reference gene primer amplification gave estimated nucleated cell counts. Method: immunoSEQ multiplex PCR; TCRdb's copy keeps in-frame clones and lacks some. From that table come the V and J calls and clone size; the DNA was used to work out D and trimming. The sample contains over 200,000 clones, more than 90% of which appear only once. The table lists this clone with a few counts.

This chain joins TRBV5-1 and TRBJ1-1; TRBD1 aligns across 8 bases. The TCR was taken from a person aged 18 to 30 with COVID-19, enrolled during active disease. Material for sequencing was peripheral blood. In nucleotides, the CDR3 is TGCGCCAGCAGCTTGTGGGGGACAGGAGACACTGAAGCTTTCTTT. This encodes CASSLWGTGDTEAFF.